These T cell receptor beta chains were read from a single sample in a study of T cell responses to AZD1222 COVID-19 vaccine. TCRdb keeps only in-frame clones here, not all; method: immunoSEQ multiplex PCR. The sample carries approximately 77,000 clones, under 95% recorded once. The sequenced sample was peripheral blood, obtained 28 days after the second AZD1222 dose. These TCRs come from an adult who received the AZD1222 COVID-19 vaccine. CDR3s include the opening cysteine and the closing phenylalanine or tryptophan. D genes are given only for firm matches. Rows may omit the clone size; those that give it use once, few, many or a size class.

d_call: .; clone_size: few; v_call: TRBV25-1; j_call: TRBJ1-4; cdr3_aa: CASSEEDRTDEKLFF; cdr3_nt: TGTGCCAGCAGTGAGGAGGACAGAACGGACGAAAAACTGTTTTTT
d_call: TRBD1; clone_size: .; v_call: TRBV19; j_call: TRBJ2-3; cdr3_aa: CASSISGGNTDTQYF; cdr3_nt: TGTGCCAGTAGTATATCAGGGGGCAACACAGATACGCAGTATTTT
d_call: TRBD1; clone_size: .; v_call: TRBV6-4; j_call: TRBJ1-1; cdr3_aa: CASSRDRAYTEAFF; cdr3_nt: TGTGCCAGCAGTAGGGACAGAGCATACACTGAAGCTTTCTTT
d_call: .; clone_size: .; v_call: TRBV3-1/TRBV3-2; j_call: TRBJ1-3; cdr3_aa: CASSQGGNTIYF; cdr3_nt: TGTGCCAGCAGCCAAGGGGGAAACACCATATATTTT
d_call: .; clone_size: .; v_call: TRBV4-3; j_call: TRBJ1-5; cdr3_aa: CASSHDGIQGYQPQHF; cdr3_nt: TGCGCCAGCAGCCATGACGGGATTCAGGGTTATCAGCCCCAGCATTTT
d_call: .; clone_size: .; v_call: TRBV4-3; j_call: TRBJ1-2; cdr3_aa: CASSQDLRTPTSYGYTF; cdr3_nt: TGCGCCAGCAGCCAAGATCTTCGCACACCAACTTCTTATGGCTACACCTTC
d_call: .; clone_size: few; v_call: TRBV19; j_call: TRBJ2-5; cdr3_aa: CASSPRTGFQETQYF; cdr3_nt: TGTGCCAGTAGTCCAAGAACAGGGTTCCAAGAGACCCAGTACTTC
d_call: TRBD1; clone_size: .; v_call: TRBV5-4; j_call: TRBJ2-3; cdr3_aa: CASSFRTGGTDTQYF; cdr3_nt: TGTGCCAGCAGCTTTAGGACAGGGGGCACAGATACGCAGTATTTT
d_call: TRBD2; clone_size: .; v_call: TRBV28; j_call: TRBJ2-3; cdr3_aa: CASSFLAGGGDTQYF; cdr3_nt: TGTGCCAGCAGTTTTCTAGCGGGAGGTGGAGATACGCAGTATTTT
d_call: .; clone_size: .; v_call: TRBV19; j_call: TRBJ1-2; cdr3_aa: CASSISSGGYTF; cdr3_nt: TGTGCCAGTAGTATTTCATCAGGGGGCTACACCTTC
d_call: .; clone_size: .; v_call: TRBV6-5; j_call: TRBJ1-2; cdr3_aa: CASRLVQDYYGYTF; cdr3_nt: TGTGCCAGCAGGCTAGTCCAGGACTACTATGGCTACACCTTC
d_call: .; clone_size: .; v_call: TRBV29-1; j_call: TRBJ1-2; cdr3_aa: CSVENPELYGYTF; cdr3_nt: TGCAGCGTTGAAAATCCAGAACTCTATGGCTACACCTTC
d_call: .; clone_size: .; v_call: TRBV5-1; j_call: TRBJ2-1; cdr3_aa: CASSLETSSYNEQFF; cdr3_nt: TGCGCCAGCAGCTTGGAGACTAGCTCCTACAATGAGCAGTTCTTC
d_call: TRBD2; clone_size: .; v_call: TRBV5-1; j_call: TRBJ2-1; cdr3_aa: CASSLQTASGRNGEQFF; cdr3_nt: TGCGCCAGCAGCCTACAGACGGCTAGCGGGAGAAATGGTGAGCAGTTCTTC
d_call: TRBD1; clone_size: .; v_call: TRBV18; j_call: TRBJ1-1; cdr3_aa: CASSPRDRGGRVENTEAFF; cdr3_nt: TGTGCCAGCTCACCCCGGGACAGGGGCGGTAGGGTGGAAAACACTGAAGCTTTCTTT
d_call: .; clone_size: .; v_call: TRBV28; j_call: TRBJ1-5; cdr3_aa: CASSYVYGLGNQPQHF; cdr3_nt: TGTGCCAGCAGTTATGTGTACGGCTTGGGAAATCAGCCCCAGCATTTT
d_call: TRBD2; clone_size: .; v_call: TRBV6-2/TRBV6-3; j_call: TRBJ2-7; cdr3_aa: CASSPGWRLAGSYEQYF; cdr3_nt: TGTGCCAGCAGCCCCGGGTGGAGGCTAGCGGGCTCCTACGAGCAGTACTTC
d_call: TRBD1; clone_size: .; v_call: TRBV13; j_call: TRBJ1-4; cdr3_aa: CASRDRGNEKLFF; cdr3_nt: TGTGCCAGCAGGGACAGGGGAAATGAAAAACTGTTTTTT
d_call: .; clone_size: .; v_call: TRBV5-1; j_call: TRBJ1-2; cdr3_aa: CASSFLMGRYGYTF; cdr3_nt: TGCGCCAGCAGCTTTTTGATGGGGCGCTATGGCTACACCTTC
d_call: TRBD2; clone_size: .; v_call: TRBV5-1; j_call: TRBJ2-3; cdr3_aa: CASSSAVAGVTDTQYF; cdr3_nt: TGCGCCAGCAGCTCGGCCGTAGCGGGAGTAACAGATACGCAGTATTTT
d_call: TRBD2; clone_size: .; v_call: TRBV28; j_call: TRBJ2-1; cdr3_aa: CASSSIAGGHNEQFF; cdr3_nt: TGTGCCAGCAGTTCGATAGCGGGAGGGCACAATGAGCAGTTCTTC
d_call: .; clone_size: .; v_call: TRBV30; j_call: TRBJ2-1; cdr3_aa: CAAGRLNEQFF; cdr3_nt: TGTGCCGCGGGACGATTGAATGAGCAGTTCTTC
d_call: .; clone_size: .; v_call: TRBV28; j_call: TRBJ1-5; cdr3_aa: CASSPHTGINQPQHF; cdr3_nt: TGTGCCAGCAGCCCCCACACAGGGATCAATCAGCCCCAGCATTTT
d_call: TRBD1; clone_size: few; v_call: TRBV5-6; j_call: TRBJ1-3; cdr3_aa: CASSPDRAMEGNTIYF; cdr3_nt: TGTGCCAGCAGCCCTGACAGGGCCATGGAAGGAAACACCATATATTTT
d_call: .; clone_size: .; v_call: TRBV4-1; j_call: TRBJ1-2; cdr3_aa: CASSQLWRGYTF; cdr3_nt: TGCGCCAGCAGCCAGTTGTGGCGCGGCTACACCTTC
d_call: TRBD1; clone_size: .; v_call: TRBV29-1; j_call: TRBJ2-1; cdr3_aa: CSVGVGGERGEQFF; cdr3_nt: TGCAGCGTTGGAGTAGGGGGCGAGAGGGGTGAGCAGTTCTTC
d_call: .; clone_size: .; v_call: TRBV19; j_call: TRBJ1-5; cdr3_aa: CASSMVGGSNQPQHF; cdr3_nt: TGTGCCAGTAGTATGGTGGGGGGGAGCAATCAGCCCCAGCATTTT
d_call: .; clone_size: .; v_call: TRBV3-1/TRBV3-2; j_call: TRBJ2-5; cdr3_aa: CASSLSGLGQETQYF; cdr3_nt: TGTGCCAGCAGCCTAAGCGGACTGGGACAAGAGACCCAGTACTTC
d_call: TRBD1; clone_size: .; v_call: TRBV28; j_call: TRBJ1-2; cdr3_aa: CASSLFPGQGIYGYTF; cdr3_nt: TGTGCCAGCAGTTTATTCCCGGGACAGGGTATCTATGGCTACACCTTC
d_call: .; clone_size: .; v_call: TRBV11-2; j_call: TRBJ2-7; cdr3_aa: CASSLWGAKYEQYF; cdr3_nt: TGTGCCAGCAGCTTATGGGGGGCGAAATACGAGCAGTACTTC
d_call: TRBD1; clone_size: .; v_call: TRBV5-8; j_call: TRBJ2-2; cdr3_aa: CASSHRTGDTGELFF; cdr3_nt: TGTGCCAGCAGCCATCGGACAGGGGACACCGGGGAGCTGTTTTTT
d_call: TRBD1; clone_size: .; v_call: TRBV7-2; j_call: TRBJ1-6; cdr3_aa: CASSFSAGGASNSPLHF; cdr3_nt: TGTGCCAGCAGCTTCTCGGCAGGGGGAGCCTCAAATTCACCCCTCCACTTT
d_call: .; clone_size: .; v_call: TRBV11-2; j_call: TRBJ2-7; cdr3_aa: CASSVDFGSGEQYF; cdr3_nt: TGTGCCAGCAGCGTAGACTTTGGGAGTGGGGAGCAGTACTTC
d_call: .; clone_size: .; v_call: TRBV30; j_call: TRBJ1-4; cdr3_aa: CAWSFGNEKLFF; cdr3_nt: TGTGCCTGGAGTTTCGGGAATGAAAAACTGTTTTTT
d_call: TRBD1; clone_size: .; v_call: TRBV18; j_call: TRBJ2-7; cdr3_aa: CASSLQTGVYEQYF; cdr3_nt: TGTGCCAGCTCACTTCAGACAGGGGTGTACGAGCAGTACTTC
d_call: TRBD2; clone_size: .; v_call: TRBV18; j_call: TRBJ2-3; cdr3_aa: CASSLQWTSGTDTQYF; cdr3_nt: TGTGCCAGCTCACTCCAATGGACTAGCGGAACAGATACGCAGTATTTT
d_call: TRBD2; clone_size: .; v_call: TRBV12-5; j_call: TRBJ2-2; cdr3_aa: CASGLAGEGTGELFF; cdr3_nt: TGTGCTAGTGGTCTAGCGGGAGAAGGAACCGGGGAGCTGTTTTTT
d_call: .; clone_size: once; v_call: TRBV4-2; j_call: TRBJ2-3; cdr3_aa: CASSQDDVPLTPDTQYF; cdr3_nt: TGTGCCAGCAGCCAAGATGACGTCCCTTTAACCCCCGATACGCAGTATTTT
d_call: .; clone_size: once; v_call: TRBV30; j_call: TRBJ1-4; cdr3_aa: CAWSVRGGTNEKLFF; cdr3_nt: TGTGCCTGGAGTGTACGAGGGGGTACTAATGAAAAACTGTTTTTT
d_call: .; clone_size: .; v_call: TRBV6-5; j_call: TRBJ1-1; cdr3_aa: CASSQGRVTEAFF; cdr3_nt: TGTGCCAGCAGTCAGGGGCGGGTCACTGAAGCTTTCTTT
d_call: .; clone_size: .; v_call: TRBV4-1; j_call: TRBJ1-1; cdr3_aa: CASSQETPLHRATEAFF; cdr3_nt: TGCGCCAGCAGCCAAGAAACCCCCTTGCACAGGGCCACTGAAGCTTTCTTT
d_call: TRBD2; clone_size: .; v_call: TRBV7-8; j_call: TRBJ2-7; cdr3_aa: CASSLHLAGGPSEQYF; cdr3_nt: TGTGCCAGCAGCTTACATCTAGCGGGAGGCCCGTCCGAGCAGTACTTC
d_call: .; clone_size: .; v_call: TRBV27; j_call: TRBJ1-3; cdr3_aa: CASSPWTASGNTIYF; cdr3_nt: TGTGCCAGCAGTCCATGGACGGCCTCTGGAAACACCATATATTTT
d_call: .; clone_size: .; v_call: TRBV30; j_call: TRBJ1-2; cdr3_aa: CAWSVLYYGYTF; cdr3_nt: TGTGCCTGGAGTGTATTATATTACGGCTACACCTTC
d_call: TRBD2; clone_size: .; v_call: TRBV7-8; j_call: TRBJ2-2; cdr3_aa: CASSSRGRANTGELFF; cdr3_nt: TGTGCCAGCAGCTCCCGGGGGAGGGCTAACACCGGGGAGCTGTTTTTT
d_call: .; clone_size: .; v_call: TRBV14; j_call: TRBJ1-1; cdr3_aa: CASTPGTEAFF; cdr3_nt: TGTGCCAGCACCCCCGGGACTGAAGCTTTCTTT
d_call: TRBD2; clone_size: once; v_call: TRBV7-2; j_call: TRBJ2-7; cdr3_aa: CASSFRTIAGGYEQYF; cdr3_nt: TGTGCCAGCAGCTTTCGCACTATAGCGGGAGGGTACGAGCAGTACTTC
d_call: .; clone_size: once; v_call: TRBV7-6; j_call: TRBJ2-2; cdr3_aa: CASSNRYGAGTGELFF; cdr3_nt: TGTGCCAGCAGCAATCGCTACGGGGCCGGAACCGGGGAGCTGTTTTTT
d_call: .; clone_size: .; v_call: TRBV18; j_call: TRBJ2-2; cdr3_aa: CASSPGSRGRNTGELFF; cdr3_nt: TGTGCCAGCTCACCAGGAAGCCGGGGGCGAAACACCGGGGAGCTGTTTTTT
d_call: .; clone_size: .; v_call: TRBV20-1; j_call: TRBJ2-7; cdr3_aa: CSARPVREQYF; cdr3_nt: TGCAGTGCTAGACCCGTGAGGGAGCAGTACTTC
d_call: TRBD2; clone_size: .; v_call: TRBV28; j_call: TRBJ2-5; cdr3_aa: CASTLQGLAGEAQYF; cdr3_nt: TGTGCCAGCACCCTCCAGGGACTAGCGGGAGAGGCCCAGTACTTC
d_call: .; clone_size: once; v_call: TRBV7-2; j_call: TRBJ1-2; cdr3_aa: CASSSVSGTTSHF; cdr3_nt: TGTGCCAGCAGCAGCGTTTCGGGGACGACTTCTCACTTC
d_call: .; clone_size: .; v_call: TRBV5-1; j_call: TRBJ1-1; cdr3_aa: CASAPRGMNTEAFF; cdr3_nt: TGCGCCAGCGCTCCTCGCGGGATGAACACTGAAGCTTTCTTT
d_call: .; clone_size: .; v_call: TRBV9; j_call: TRBJ1-2; cdr3_aa: CASSVGLSPGRGYTF; cdr3_nt: TGTGCCAGCAGCGTGGGTTTGAGCCCCGGTCGGGGCTACACCTTC
d_call: .; clone_size: .; v_call: TRBV13; j_call: TRBJ2-3; cdr3_aa: CASSSITDTQYF; cdr3_nt: TGTGCCAGCAGCTCTATCACAGATACGCAGTATTTT